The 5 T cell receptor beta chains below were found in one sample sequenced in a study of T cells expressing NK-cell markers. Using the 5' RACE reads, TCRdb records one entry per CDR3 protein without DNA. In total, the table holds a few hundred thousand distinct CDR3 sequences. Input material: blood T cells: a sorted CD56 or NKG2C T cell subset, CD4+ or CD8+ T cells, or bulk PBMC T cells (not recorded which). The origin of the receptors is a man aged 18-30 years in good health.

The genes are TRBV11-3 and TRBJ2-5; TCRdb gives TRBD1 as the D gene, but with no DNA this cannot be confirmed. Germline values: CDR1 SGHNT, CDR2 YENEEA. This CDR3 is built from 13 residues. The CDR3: CASRDRVGETQYF.

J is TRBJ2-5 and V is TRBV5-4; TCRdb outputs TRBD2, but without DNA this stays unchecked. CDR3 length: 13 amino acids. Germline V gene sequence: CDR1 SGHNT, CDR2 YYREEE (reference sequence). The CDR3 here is CASSLNSGETQYF.

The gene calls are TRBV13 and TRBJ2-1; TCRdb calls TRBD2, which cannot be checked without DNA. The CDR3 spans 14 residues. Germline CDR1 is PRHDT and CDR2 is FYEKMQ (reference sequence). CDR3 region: CASSRTAEGNEQFF.

The CDR3 reads CATNSGTRQTQYF. The chain carries TRBV15 and TRBJ2-5; with no DNA, the TCRdb D assignment of TRBD1 cannot be verified. Germline values: CDR1 LNHNV, CDR2 YYDKDF (reference sequence). The CDR3 contains 13 residues.

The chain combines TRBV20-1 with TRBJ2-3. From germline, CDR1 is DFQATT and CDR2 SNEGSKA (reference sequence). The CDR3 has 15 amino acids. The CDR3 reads CSASRRSTSTDTQYF.